This TCR beta chain was retrieved from a study of T cell repertoires in aging, cancer and after chemotherapy. Multiplex touch-down PCR with TRB-A/B primers amplified rearranged V-D-J TRB sequences. TCRdb reprocessed the multiplex PCR reads with MiXCR, giving one entry per CDR3 protein. The sample has about 13,000 distinct CDR3 sequences; under 30% are singletons. Germline V lookup: CDR1 DFQATT, CDR2 SNEGSKA (reference sequence). Germline trimming cut 2 bases from V and 2 bases from J; bases unmatched to any gene: 2. This CDR3 has 14 residues. TCR beta rearrangements were amplified from peripheral blood genomic DNA.

Sequencing input: blood. V is TRBV20-1 and J is TRBJ2-7; 11 nucleotides agree with TRBD2. The sequence was obtained from a human donor in good health. CDR3 nucleotides: TGCAGTGCTAGATCTAGCGGGGGGACCTACGAGCAGTACTTC. Translated: CSARSSGGTYEQYF.